This T cell receptor (beta chain) was profiled in a study of blood T cell repertoires in COVID-19. At the level of the study: The United States, Italy and Spain provided the acute and convalescent COVID-19 samples. The analysed material was cDNA or gDNA that came from T cells, B-cell-depleted T cells, or PBMCs.

CDR1 SSHAT and CDR2 FNYEAQ come from the germline V gene (reference sequence). V gave up 2 bases and J gave up 5 bases, with 6 bases separating them. The CDR3 is 12 amino acids. Original processing methods: Estimates of nucleated cell counts were drawn from the amplification of reference gene primers. Sequencing used immunoSEQ multiplex PCR; TCRdb keeps in-frame clones, though not all of them. Clone size and V and J calls were adopted from that table, with D and trimming inferred from the DNA. The sample lists a few hundred thousand clones, nearly 90% seen once, with 3% in the top ten. The sequence was collected from a man between 18 and 35 years old with active or convalescent COVID-19. V and J are TRBV7-7 and TRBJ1-2; D is uncertain. Specimen: peripheral blood. The CDR3 sequence: CASSLSAYGYTF. DNA of the CDR3: TGTGCCAGCAGCTTATCAGCGTATGGCTACACCTTC.